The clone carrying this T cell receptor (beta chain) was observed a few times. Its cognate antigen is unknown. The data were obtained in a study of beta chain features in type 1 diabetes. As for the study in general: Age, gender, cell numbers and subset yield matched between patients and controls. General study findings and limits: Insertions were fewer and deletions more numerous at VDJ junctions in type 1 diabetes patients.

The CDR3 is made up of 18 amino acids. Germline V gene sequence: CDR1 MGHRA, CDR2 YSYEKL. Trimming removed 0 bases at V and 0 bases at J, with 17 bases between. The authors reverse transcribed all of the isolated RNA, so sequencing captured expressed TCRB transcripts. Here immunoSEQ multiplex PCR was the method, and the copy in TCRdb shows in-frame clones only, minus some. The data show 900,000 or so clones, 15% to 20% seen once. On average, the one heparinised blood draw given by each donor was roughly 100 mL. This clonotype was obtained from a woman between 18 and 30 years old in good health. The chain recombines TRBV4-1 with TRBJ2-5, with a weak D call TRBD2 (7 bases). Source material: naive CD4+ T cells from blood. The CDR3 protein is CASSQEGGGALYQETQYF. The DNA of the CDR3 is TGCGCCAGCAGCCAAGAGGGTGGGGGGGCTCTGTACCAAGAGACCCAGTACTTC.